These T cell receptor beta chains were read from a single sample in a study of blood T cells in healthy people across ages. TCRdb re-called the 5' RACE reads with MiXCR, one entry per CDR3 protein. The profile shows 1.5 million to 2 million distinct CDR3 sequences, 34% of them singletons. Sequencing used blood. Every receptor here comes from a woman in her thirties in good health. CDR3s include the opening cysteine and the closing phenylalanine or tryptophan. Fields, in order: clone size, D gene, V gene, J gene, CDR3 DNA, CDR3 protein. D genes are given only for firm matches. Rows may omit the clone size; those that give it use once, few, many or a size class.

few	TRBD1	TRBV20-1	TRBJ2-1	TGCAGTGCTCCAGGGACAGGGCGCAATGAGCAGTTCTTC	CSAPGTGRNEQFF
.	TRBD2	TRBV6-6	TRBJ2-1	TGTGCCAGCAGCCGGGGACTAGCGGGAGCAGTAGATGAGCAGTTCTTC	CASSRGLAGAVDEQFF
.	.	TRBV7-9	TRBJ1-1	TGTGCCAGCAGCCCGCCCCGTATTGGGACGGCGGCGAACACTGAAGCTTTCTTT	CASSPPRIGTAANTEAFF
few	.	TRBV11-2	TRBJ2-5	TGTGCCAGCAGCTTAGGTTACAGTTACCAAGAGACCCAGTACTTC	CASSLGYSYQETQYF
few	TRBD2	TRBV27	TRBJ2-1	TGTGCCAGCAGTTTCGGCGGGAGGACCCACGATGAGCAGTTCTTC	CASSFGGRTHDEQFF
.	.	TRBV27	TRBJ2-7	TGTGCCAGCAGTTTATCTGAACATGCGTGGGAGAAGCAGACCTCCTACGAGCAGTACTTC	CASSLSEHAWEKQTSYEQYF
few	TRBD1	TRBV5-1	TRBJ2-6	TGCGCCAGCAGCTTGGAGGGGGCGAGGTTCACTGGGGCCAACGTCCTGACTTTC	CASSLEGARFTGANVLTF
few	TRBD2	TRBV20-1	TRBJ2-7	TGCAGTGCTCACGGGACTAGAGGTCCCTACGAGCAGTACTTC	CSAHGTRGPYEQYF
.	.	TRBV28	TRBJ2-1	TGTGCCAGCAGTTCACCGGGACTCCTGGGGGGTGAGCAGTTCTTC	CASSSPGLLGGEQFF
.	.	TRBV28	TRBJ2-1	TGTGCCAGCAGTGGGGGGACAACTACCCACAATGAGCAGTTCTTC	CASSGGTTTHNEQFF
.	.	TRBV6-2/TRBV6-3	TRBJ1-1	TGTGCCAGCAGTTACTCATCAGGGTCCACTGAAGCTTTCTTT	CASSYSSGSTEAFF
few	.	TRBV6-6	TRBJ2-5	TGTGCCAGCAGTTACTTTAGCCCAGAGACCCAGTACTTC	CASSYFSPETQYF
.	TRBD1	TRBV6-1	TRBJ1-4	TGTGCCGGCGGCCGGGACAGGACTAATGAAAAACTGTTTTTT	CAGGRDRTNEKLFF
.	TRBD2	TRBV7-8	TRBJ2-1	TGTGCCAGCAGCTCACTACCGGGGGGGCCGTACAATGAGCAGTTCTTC	CASSSLPGGPYNEQFF
.	.	TRBV6-5	TRBJ2-1	TGTGCCAACAGCGTTTCCGGGACTCGGGACAATGAGCAGTTCTTC	CANSVSGTRDNEQFF
.	.	TRBV4-1	TRBJ1-2	TGCGCCAGCAGCCAAGAGGGCCCGCCAGATGGCTACACCTTC	CASSQEGPPDGYTF
few	.	TRBV3-1	TRBJ2-3	TGTGCCAGCAGCCAAGCCTTGGGCATCACAGATACGCAGTATTTT	CASSQALGITDTQYF
.	.	TRBV7-9	TRBJ2-3	TGTGCCAGCAGCCCTGGGGGCTCGGGAACGCAGTATTTT	CASSPGGSGTQYF
few	.	TRBV3-1	TRBJ2-1	TGTGCCAGCAGCCAAGAATTTTCGGACAGTGAAAATGAGCAGTTCTTC	CASSQEFSDSENEQFF
.	.	TRBV12-3/TRBV12-4	TRBJ2-5	TGTGCCAGCAGTTTGATAGGGCAGTACCAAGAGACCCAGTACTTC	CASSLIGQYQETQYF
.	TRBD2	TRBV20-1	TRBJ2-1	TGCAGTGCTAGAGATCGAGGTAGCGGGATTTACAATGAGCAGTTCTTC	CSARDRGSGIYNEQFF
.	.	TRBV3-1	TRBJ2-7	TGTGCCAGCAGCCAAGATCTCCGGGGAGGTTACGAGCAGTACTTC	CASSQDLRGGYEQYF
.	TRBD1	TRBV6-1	TRBJ2-7	TGTGCCAGCAGTCAAACTATTCCGGGACAGACTATCTACGAGCAGTACTTC	CASSQTIPGQTIYEQYF
.	TRBD2	TRBV30	TRBJ2-6	TGTGCCTGGGAATGCGGGGGCTCTGGGGCCAACGTCCTGACTTTC	CAWECGGSGANVLTF
.	.	TRBV20-1	TRBJ2-7	TGCAGTGCTGGCAACGGATTAATCTACGAGCAGTACTTC	CSAGNGLIYEQYF
.	.	TRBV10-3	TRBJ2-3	TGTGCCATCAGTGAGTCCCACAACACAGATACGCAGTATTTT	CAISESHNTDTQYF
few	.	TRBV20-1	TRBJ2-7	TGCAGTGCTAGTATATACGAGCAGTACTTC	CSASIYEQYF
few	TRBD1	TRBV6-1	TRBJ2-3	TGTGCCAGCAGGCATTCCGGGACAGCCACAGATACGCAGTATTTT	CASRHSGTATDTQYF
.	.	TRBV20-1	TRBJ1-4	TGCAGTGCTAGCGATTACAGGGAAATTGAAGAAAAACTGTTTTTT	CSASDYREIEEKLFF
.	.	TRBV3-1	TRBJ2-1	TGTGCCAGCAGCCAAGTTTACGGGGGTGAGCAGTTCTTC	CASSQVYGGEQFF